A selection of T cell receptor beta chains follows, all from one sample in a study of blood T cell repertoires in COVID-19. Sequencing used immunoSEQ multiplex PCR; TCRdb keeps in-frame clones, though not all of them. Among fewer than 700,000 clones listed, less than 90% were seen once. The sample comprised peripheral blood. The receptors here all came from a woman aged 50 to 60 with COVID-19, enrolled during active disease. Both conserved end residues are part of each CDR3. Fields, in order: V gene, clone size, D gene, CDR3 protein. The D gene is left open where the match is weak. Size values are once, few and many counts, or a class for expanded clones, and some rows have none.

TRBV3-1/TRBV3-2 | once | . | CASSPDLRGGAFF
TRBV19 | . | . | CASSVQGYAYGYTF
TRBV19 | . | . | CASKFVVSGNTIYF
TRBV6-2/TRBV6-3 | . | . | CASSSLGGESGANTQYF
TRBV14 | . | TRBD1 | CASSKYPGTGTYEQYF
TRBV3-1/TRBV3-2 | . | . | CASSQRDGTPNTEAFF
TRBV5-6 | few | TRBD1 | CASRSTGVYGYTF
TRBV5-1 | once | . | CASSPSIRHEQYF
TRBV6-1 | . | . | CASSEGVGVADGYTF
TRBV10-3 | . | . | CAISESIQETQYF
TRBV4-1 | . | . | CASSQVGGNEQYF
TRBV18 | few | TRBD2 | CASSPPQVLAGGAKNIQYF
TRBV2 | . | . | CASRRGSGTDTQYF